Shown below are 6 T cell receptor beta chains from a single sample sequenced in a study of cytomegalovirus exposure and HLA in healthy donors (dated by TCRdb to 2016 to 2017). Library prep was done by the immunoSEQ multiplex PCR assay. For the multiplex PCR, a mixture combining 60 forward primers for TCR Vbeta segments and 13 reverse primers for TCR Jbeta segments was used. The clones in this table, taken by TCRdb from immuneACCESS, are in-frame only. Not every clone is retained; where verified, under half of the shortfall comes from an unresolved V gene, and the cause of the rest is unknown. The sample table lists about 150,000 clones, 80% of them with a count of one. The ten largest clones capture 5.5% to 6.5% of the sample. The sequenced sample consisted of PBMCs. These receptors came from a woman aged 40 to 50 in good health and CMV-seropositive.

This clone was seen only once. The CDR3 coding sequence is TGCGCCAGCAGCCGAATGACGGGACAGGGCCCCTATGGCTACACCTTC. As protein: CASSRMTGQGPYGYTF. The chain joins TRBV5-1 to TRBJ1-2, with 9 bases lining up with TRBD1. The CDR3 runs to 16 residues. The germline V gene has CDR1 SGHRS and CDR2 YFSETQ. The ends lost 4 bases at V and 4 bases at J; junction bases unmatched: 11.

This clone appeared once. The V and J genes are TRBV18 and TRBJ2-7; D not certain. This CDR3 is 14 amino acids long. CDR1 KGHSH and CDR2 LQKENI come from the germline V gene. V lost 8 bases and J 2 bases, leaving 16 bases between the germline ends. The CDR3 region has the DNA TGTGCCAGCCGTGGTCCCCAGATGACCTACGAGCAGTACTTC. This codes for CASRGPQMTYEQYF.

This rearrangement joins TRBV6-6 to TRBJ1-1, with D perhaps TRBD1 (6 bases). V was clipped by 8 bases and J by 10 bases, with 14 bases between them. The CDR3 is 11 residues long. Germline values: CDR1 MNHNY, CDR2 SVGAGI (reference sequence). The CDR3 DNA reads as TGTGCCAGCTTATATGGACAGACAGCTTTCTTT. Protein sequence: CASLYGQTAFF.

The V gene is TRBV7-2, the J gene TRBJ2-7, with D unclear. The CDR3 consists of 13 residues. Looked up from germline, CDR1 is SGHTA and CDR2 is FQGNSA. Deletions cut 3 bases from V and 2 bases from J, with 8 bases between. CDR3 sequence reads: CASSFLEAYEQYF. CDR3 DNA: TGTGCCAGCAGCTTTCTCGAGGCCTACGAGCAGTACTTC.

Comments on this clone: Other DNA sequences in this specimen translate into the identical CDR3. The rearrangement links TRBV19 to TRBJ2-2; D might be TRBD2 (6 bases). Germline assignment: CDR1 LNHDA and CDR2 SQIVND (reference sequence). Trimming removed 5 bases from V and 8 bases from J, with 24 bases in between. The CDR3 spans 17 residues. The CDR3 sequence: CASSSRQRGTYTGELFF. The CDR3 DNA reads as TGTGCCAGTAGTTCAAGGCAAAGAGGGACTTATACTGGGGAGCTGTTTTTT.

The V call is TRBV5-6, the J call TRBJ2-1, with TRBD2 matching 14 bases. This CDR3 region has 17 residues. V lost 2 bases and J lost 5; bases outside the gene matches: 6. Germline V gene sequence: CDR1 SGHDT, CDR2 YYEEEE. The CDR3 bases are TGTGCCAGCAGCTTACCCGGGACTAGCGGGAGAAACAATGAGCAGTTCTTC. This sequence encodes CASSLPGTSGRNNEQFF.